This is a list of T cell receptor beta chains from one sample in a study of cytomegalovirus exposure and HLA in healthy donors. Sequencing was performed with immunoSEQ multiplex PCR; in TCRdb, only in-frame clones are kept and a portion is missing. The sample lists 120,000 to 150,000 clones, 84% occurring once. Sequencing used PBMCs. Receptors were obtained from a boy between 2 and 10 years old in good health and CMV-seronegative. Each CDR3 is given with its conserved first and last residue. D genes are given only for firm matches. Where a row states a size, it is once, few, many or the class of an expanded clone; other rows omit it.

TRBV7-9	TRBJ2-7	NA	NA	TGTGCCAGCAGCTTACAAACCTACGAGCAGTACTTC	CASSLQTYEQYF
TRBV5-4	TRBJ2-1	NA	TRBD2	TGTGCCAGCAGCCGCCACGGCGGGAGCTATGAGCAGTTCTTC	CASSRHGGSYEQFF
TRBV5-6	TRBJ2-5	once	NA	TGTGCCAGCAGCTTGGGTCCCCTAGCCTCCTTGTCGGCTGGGACCCAGTACTTC	CASSLGPLASLSAGTQYF
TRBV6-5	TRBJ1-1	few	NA	TGTGCCAGCAGTTACTCGAGCAAACGCACTGAAGCTTTCTTT	CASSYSSKRTEAFF
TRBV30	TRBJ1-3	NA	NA	TGTGCCTGGAGTGTGAGGAGGGACTCTGGAAACACCATATATTTT	CAWSVRRDSGNTIYF
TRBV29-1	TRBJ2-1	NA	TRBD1	TGCAGCGTGGAGGGTGGGACAGGAGAAAATGAGCAGTTCTTC	CSVEGGTGENEQFF
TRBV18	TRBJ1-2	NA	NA	TGTGCCAGCTCATCTTGGACATCTAACTATGGCTACACCTTC	CASSSWTSNYGYTF
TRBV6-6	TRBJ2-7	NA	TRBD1	TGTGCCAGCAGGGGACAGGGGGCGTTCGACGAGCAGTACTTC	CASRGQGAFDEQYF
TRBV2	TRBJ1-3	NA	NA	TGTGCCAGCAGTGATTACAGAGACTCTGGAAACACCATATATTTT	CASSDYRDSGNTIYF
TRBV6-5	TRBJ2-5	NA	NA	TGTGCCAGCAGTTACCGCGGGAACCAAGAGACCCAGTACTTC	CASSYRGNQETQYF
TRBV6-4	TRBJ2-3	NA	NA	TGTGCCAGCAGTGACTCGAGGGCAGCGAGCACAGATACGCAGTATTTT	CASSDSRAASTDTQYF
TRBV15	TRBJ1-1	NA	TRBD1	TGTGCCACCAGCAGGGACAGGGGGCAGGGTGAAGCTTTCTTT	CATSRDRGQGEAFF
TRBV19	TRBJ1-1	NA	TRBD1	TGTGCCAGTAGCAAGACAGGGGTTGGCACTGAAGCTTTCTTT	CASSKTGVGTEAFF
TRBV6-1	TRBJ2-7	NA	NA	TGTGCCTTACCTACCGGGACTCTCTCCTACGAGCAGTACTTC	CALPTGTLSYEQYF
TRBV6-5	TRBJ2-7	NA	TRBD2	TGTGCCAGCAGAGGGACTAGCGGGAGTACGAACGAGCAGTACTTC	CASRGTSGSTNEQYF
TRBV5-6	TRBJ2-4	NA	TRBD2	TGTGCCAGCAGCCGACCCTCACTAGCGGGAGCCCTCGCCAAAAACATTCAGTACTTC	CASSRPSLAGALAKNIQYF
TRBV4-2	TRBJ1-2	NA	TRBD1	TGTGCCAGCAGCCCAAGCAGGACAGGGCATGGCTACACCTTC	CASSPSRTGHGYTF
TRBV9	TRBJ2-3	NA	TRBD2	TGTGCCAGCAGCGTAGTGGGCGGGGGTAGCACAGATACGCAGTATTTT	CASSVVGGGSTDTQYF
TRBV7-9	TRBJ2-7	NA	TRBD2	TGTGCCAGCAGCCGACGGGGGGATATGAAGTACTTC	CASSRRGDMKYF
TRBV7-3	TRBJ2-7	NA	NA	TGTGCCAGCAGCTTAAATGCAGGGCCTTACGAGCAGTACTTC	CASSLNAGPYEQYF
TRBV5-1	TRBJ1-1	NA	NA	TGCGCCAGCAGCTTATTGGGAGGGTTCGCGTTGAAGGACACTGAAGCTTTCTTT	CASSLLGGFALKDTEAFF
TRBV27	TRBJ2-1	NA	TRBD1	TGTGCCAGCAGTTTATGGCGCGGGACAGGGGGTATCAATGAGCAGTTCTTC	CASSLWRGTGGINEQFF
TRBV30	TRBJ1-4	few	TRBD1	TGTGCCTGGAGTCCACCCGGGACAGGGAAGGGAAAACTGTTTTTT	CAWSPPGTGKGKLFF
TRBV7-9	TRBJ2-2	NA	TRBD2	TGTGCCAGTTACACATCTAGCGGGAGGTTTCCCGGGGAGCTGTTTTTT	CASYTSSGRFPGELFF
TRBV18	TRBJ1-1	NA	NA	TGTGCCAGCTCACCTGACATTGCGAACACTGAAGCTTTCTTT	CASSPDIANTEAFF
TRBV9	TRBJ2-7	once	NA	TGTGCCAGCAGCGTAGACAGGGCGCGCTCCGAGCAGTACTTC	CASSVDRARSEQYF
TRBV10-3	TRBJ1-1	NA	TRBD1	TGTGCCATCACGCCCGACAGGGTTCGCACTGAAGCTTTCTTT	CAITPDRVRTEAFF
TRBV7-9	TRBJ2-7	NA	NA	TGTGCCAGCAGCTTGAGTCAGGGGCGCGAGCAGTACTTC	CASSLSQGREQYF
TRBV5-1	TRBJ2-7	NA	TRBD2	TGCGCCAGCTGGACGACTAGCGGGAGTGACGAGCAGTACTTC	CASWTTSGSDEQYF
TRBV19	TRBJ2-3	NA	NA	TGTGCCAGTAGTCCCGACGCAGGGGACACGCAGTATTTT	CASSPDAGDTQYF
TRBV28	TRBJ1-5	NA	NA	TGTGCCAGCAGCGAAACACAGGTGAATCAGCCCCAGCATTTT	CASSETQVNQPQHF
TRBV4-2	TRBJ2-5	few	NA	TGTGCCAGCAGCCAAGATCGGGGGACCCAAGAGACCCAGTACTTC	CASSQDRGTQETQYF
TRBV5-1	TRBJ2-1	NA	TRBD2	TGCGCCAGCAGCTTGCCCCCCCGGAGCGGGAGGGCTTACAATGAGCAGTTCTTC	CASSLPPRSGRAYNEQFF
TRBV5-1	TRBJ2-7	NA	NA	TGCGCCAGCAGCTTGGACGGGGGCGAGCAGTACTTC	CASSLDGGEQYF
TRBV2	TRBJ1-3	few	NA	TGTGCCAGCAGATACAGGGAAGGGAGCAACACCATATATTTT	CASRYREGSNTIYF
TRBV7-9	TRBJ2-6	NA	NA	TGTGCCAGCAGCTTAGGATTGGCGGGACGGGGGGCCAACGTCCTGACTTTC	CASSLGLAGRGANVLTF
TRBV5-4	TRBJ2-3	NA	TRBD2	TGTGCCAGCAGCTCTCTAGCGGCTAGCACAGATACGCAGTATTTT	CASSSLAASTDTQYF
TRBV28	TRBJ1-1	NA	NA	TGTGCCAGCAGCCCTTTCATAAGGGGACATGGGAATCGGGAACCTGAAGCTTTCTTT	CASSPFIRGHGNREPEAFF
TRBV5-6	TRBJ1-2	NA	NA	TGTGCCAGCAGCATGTCGGGAGACTATGGCTACACCTTC	CASSMSGDYGYTF
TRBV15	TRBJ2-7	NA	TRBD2	TGTGCCACCAGCCACTGGGGACTAGCGGGCGAGCAGTACTTC	CATSHWGLAGEQYF
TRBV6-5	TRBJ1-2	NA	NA	TGTGCCAGCAACAACCCAGGGGGCTACACCTTC	CASNNPGGYTF
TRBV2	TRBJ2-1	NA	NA	TGTGCCAGCAGTGAAGAGGACAGCTCCTACAATGAGCAGTTCTTC	CASSEEDSSYNEQFF
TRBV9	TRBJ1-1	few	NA	TGTGCCAGCAGCGTAGGTGGGAGCACTGAAGCTTTCTTT	CASSVGGSTEAFF
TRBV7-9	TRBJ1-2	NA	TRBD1	TGTTCCAGCAGCTTAGGATCGGGACAGGGCTATGGCTACACCTTC	CSSSLGSGQGYGYTF
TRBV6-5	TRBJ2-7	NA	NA	TGTGCCAGCAGGCTACAGGCCGCTGACAGTTACGAGCAGTACTTC	CASRLQAADSYEQYF
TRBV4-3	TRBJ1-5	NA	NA	TGCGCCAGCAGCCAAGACAGGGTCGGTCAGCCCCAGCATTTT	CASSQDRVGQPQHF
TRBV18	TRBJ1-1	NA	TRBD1	TGTGCCAGTCTAACAGGGGGGGTGAACACTGAAGCTTTCTTT	CASLTGGVNTEAFF
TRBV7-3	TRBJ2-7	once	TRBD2	TGTGCCAGCAGCTTAAGTGGTAGCGGGGGAACGCTCACCTACGAGCAGTACTTC	CASSLSGSGGTLTYEQYF
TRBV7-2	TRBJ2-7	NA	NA	TGTGCCAGCAGCTTAAGTTTCTCCTCAGCCTACGAGCAGTACTTC	CASSLSFSSAYEQYF
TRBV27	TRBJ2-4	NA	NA	TGTGCCAGCAGTTTAGTCTCTTCCCTAGCCAAAAACATTCAGTACTTC	CASSLVSSLAKNIQYF
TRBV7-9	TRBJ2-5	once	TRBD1	TGTGCCAGCAGACGGGACAGGGATCAAGAGACCCAGTACTTC	CASRRDRDQETQYF
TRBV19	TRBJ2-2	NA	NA	TGTGCCAGTAGTAAATTACGGGGGAACACCGGGGAGCTGTTTTTT	CASSKLRGNTGELFF